A single sample is the source of the 27 T cell receptor beta chains below, sequenced in a study of T cells in Graves' hyperthyroidism and ophthalmopathy. Template material for amplifying TCR beta CDR3 regions consisted of RNA transcripts. RT-PCR in the first round (using the HTBI primer set) targeted the TCR CDR3. TCRdb used MiXCR to reprocess the multiplex PCR reads, holding one entry per CDR3 protein. The data hold 300,000 to 500,000 distinct CDR3 sequences, with approximately 15% observed a single time. Sequenced sample: blood. Receptors originate from a woman aged 25 to 39 with Graves' hyperthyroidism.

The rearrangement uses TRBV2 and TRBJ2-3, with 11 bases identical to TRBD2. J lost 9 bases, V lost 7 bases, and 18 bases had no gene match. The CDR3 length is 17 residues. Germline CDR1 and CDR2: SNHLY and FYNNEI. The CDR3: CASKPNRGTSGRPTQYF. The DNA for the CDR3 is TGTGCCAGCAAACCGAATAGGGGGACTAGCGGACGGCCCACGCAGTATTTT. The whole variable domain, remainder taken from reference TRBV2 and TRBJ2-3, is EPEVTQTPSHQVTQMGQEVILRCVPISNHLYFYWYRQILGQKVEFLVSFYNNEISEKSEIFDDQFSVERPDGSNFTLKIRSTKLEDSAMYFCASKPNRGTSGRPTQYFGPGTRLTVL.

In this sample, this clonotype turned up a few times. Here the CDR3 reads CASSLEGTGFLTQYF. DNA of the CDR3: TGTGCCAGCAGCTTGGAAGGGACAGGGTTTCTGACCCAGTACTTC. The chain couples TRBV5-5 to TRBJ2-5; TRBD1 matches at 9 bases. The CDR3 runs 15 residues. With 0 bases clipped from V and 7 bases from J, the junction kept 7 bases outside the gene matches. Germline V gene lookup returns CDR1 SGHKS and CDR2 YYEKEE (reference sequence).

The V and J genes are TRBV20-1 and TRBJ2-5; no clear D. CDR3 size: 13 residues. Germline lookup yields CDR1 DFQATT and CDR2 SNEGSKA (reference sequence). Trimming took off 5 bases at V and 2 bases at J, with 12 bases between the two ends. The CDR3 loop is CSAWARNQETQYF. Written as DNA, the CDR3 is TGCAGTGCTTGGGCCAGGAATCAAGAGACCCAGTACTTC.

This clonotype was detected ten times or more. CDR3 bases: TGTGCCAGCAGTTTCTTTGGGGATAATGAGCAGTTCTTC. This codes for CASSFFGDNEQFF. The chain has TRBV12-3 or TRBV12-4 and TRBJ2-1; D remains unclear. This CDR3 comprises 13 residues. Trimming pared 3 bases from V and 7 bases from J, leaving 10 bases between.

The sample holds many counts of this clonotype. The rearrangement joins TRBV30 to TRBJ2-5; D perhaps matches TRBD2 (5 bases). Germline CDR1 is GTSNPN and CDR2 is SVGIG (reference sequence). V lost 5 bases and J lost 1, with 14 bases in between. This CDR3 contains 14 residues. The CDR3 protein is CAWDVPEVQETQYF. CDR3 bases: TGTGCCTGGGATGTCCCGGAGGTCCAAGAGACCCAGTACTTC.

Of note for this clonotype: This may come from a read error, since a much larger clone is one base off. The chain combines TRBV20-1 with TRBJ2-7; 7 bases are shared with TRBD2. The germline CDR1 and CDR2 sequences are DFQATT and SNEGSKA (reference sequence). CDR3 length equals 13 residues. CDR3 in DNA: TGCAGTGCACCCTCGGGGGGAGGCTACAAGCAGTACTTC. As protein: CSAPSGGGYKQYF.

The table lists this clonotype with a few counts. The chain joins TRBV10-2 to TRBJ1-5; 11 nucleotides match TRBD1. From germline, CDR1 is WSHSY and CDR2 SAAADI. The CDR3 loop spans 15 amino acids. V lost 5 bases, J lost 1 base, and 1 base stayed unmatched. CDR3 sequence: CASSWDRGSNQPQHF. CDR3 coding DNA: TGCGCCAGCAGTTGGGACAGGGGGAGCAATCAGCCCCAGCATTTT.

In this sample, this clonotype turned up many times. The rearrangement joins TRBV12-3 or TRBV12-4 to TRBJ1-1; D unclear. Between the trimmed V and J ends, which lost 1 base and 4 bases, there was a span of 19 bases. The CDR3 sequence is 17 residues long. The CDR3 coding sequence is TGTGCCAGCAGTTTAGACCTCAGGCAGCCGGAGGGCACTGAAGCTTTCTTT. It codes for CASSLDLRQPEGTEAFF.

This chain links TRBV3-1 with TRBJ2-4; 9 positions match TRBD1. Germline V gene sequence: CDR1 LGHDT, CDR2 YNNKEL (reference sequence). V was clipped by 4 bases and J by 7 bases; unmatched bases: 5. This CDR3 is built from 14 residues. CDR3 in DNA: TGTGCCAGCAGCCGCCGGGACAGGGCGAACATTCAGTACTTC. Its translation is CASSRRDRANIQYF.

This clonotype was picked up many times. CDR3 amino acids: CASSLSSEVSSYEQYF. DNA for the CDR3: TGTGCCAGCAGCTTATCTAGCGAGGTGAGCTCCTACGAGCAGTACTTC. The chain combines TRBV7-9 with TRBJ2-7; tentatively, D is TRBD2 (6 bases). The CDR3 has 16 residues. Germline lookup yields CDR1 SEHNR and CDR2 FQNEAQ (reference sequence). Deletions cut 2 bases from V and 0 bases from J, with 14 bases between.

In regard to this clonotype: Relative to the germline gene, one junction end is altered; a read error may explain this. V usage is TRBV6-5 and J usage is TRBJ2-3; 9 nucleotides match TRBD2. This CDR3 has 16 residues. Germline V gene lookup returns CDR1 MNHEY and CDR2 SVGAGI. This CDR3 is CASSYGPSGDTDAQYF. The DNA of the CDR3 is TGTGCCAGCAGTTACGGCCCTAGCGGGGACACAGATGCGCAGTATTTT.

J is TRBJ2-1 and V is TRBV12-3 or TRBV12-4; perhaps D is TRBD1 or TRBD2 (6 bases each). The last part of the DNA fits TRBJ2-7 better; the J call may be wrong. This CDR3 spans 15 amino acids. CDR3 bases: TGTGCCAGCAGACTCTCCCGGGGGCCCTACAATGAGCAGTACTTC. This translates into CASRLSRGPYNEQYF.

The CDR3 DNA sequence: TGTGCCAGCAGCGGGACTAGCGGGAGGGCCGGGCAAGAGACCCAGTACTTC. Residues: CASSGTSGRAGQETQYF. The genes are TRBV5-6 and TRBJ2-5, with 16 nucleotides matching TRBD2. This CDR3 spans 17 amino acids. Germline V gene lookup returns CDR1 SGHDT and CDR2 YYEEEE. V was clipped by 4 bases and J by 2 bases; unmatched bases: 5.

This clonotype showed up many times. The genes are TRBV6-6 and TRBJ1-1; D not resolved. Germline CDR1 reads MNHNY; CDR2 reads SVGAGI (reference sequence). The CDR3 consists of 17 residues. The germline V and J ends were trimmed by 0 bases and 3 bases, with 17 bases remaining between them. CDR3 sequence reads: CASSYSSRSTRDTEAFF. In DNA form, the CDR3 reads TGTGCCAGCAGTTACTCTTCCCGGTCTACTAGGGACACTGAAGCTTTCTTT.

A few counts support this clonotype. The CDR3 is CATRSQLGNQPQHF. The DNA of the CDR3 is TGTGCCACCAGGAGTCAACTTGGCAATCAGCCCCAGCATTTT. The chain couples TRBV15 to TRBJ1-5; D is unclear. The CDR3 consists of 14 residues. CDR1 is LNHNV and CDR2 is YYDKDF in the germline V gene (reference sequence). Trimming took 6 bases from V and 2 from J, leaving 11 bases between them.

Only a few counts were recorded for this clonotype. The chain uses TRBV20-1 and TRBJ2-3; the D is unclear. V shed 4 bases and J shed 3 bases, with 2 bases lying between them. Per the germline V gene, CDR1 is DFQATT and CDR2 is SNEGSKA (reference sequence). The CDR3 has 10 amino acids. The CDR3: CSAITDTQYF. In DNA form, the CDR3 reads TGCAGTGCTATTACAGATACGCAGTATTTT.

This clonotype has more than one count but fewer than ten. The V gene is TRBV12-3 or TRBV12-4, the J gene TRBJ1-5, with TRBD1 as a possible D gene (5 bases). V lost 3 bases to trimming and J lost 0 bases, with 9 bases between them. This CDR3 comprises 15 residues. CDR3 amino acids: CASSFAGSSNQPQHF. DNA for the CDR3: TGTGCCAGCAGTTTCGCAGGGAGTAGCAATCAGCCCCAGCATTTT.

This clonotype showed up many times. This chain connects TRBV9 to TRBJ2-7, with TRBD2 matching over 8 bases. The CDR3 has 17 residues. V was clipped by 4 bases and J by 3 bases; unmatched bases: 15. Germline CDR1 reads SGDLS; CDR2 reads YYNGEE. The CDR3 DNA reads as TGTGCCAGCAGCCCCCCCGCTAGCGGGCCCGGACACTACGAGCAGTACTTC. As protein: CASSPPASGPGHYEQYF.

V gene TRBV6-1 combines with J gene TRBJ2-1; 12 positions match TRBD1. Germline trimming cut 6 bases from V and 8 bases from J; bases unmatched to any gene: 8. CDR1 MNHNS and CDR2 SASEGT come from the germline V gene. This CDR3 has 15 amino acids. This CDR3 is CASSSRDRGLYEQFF. The CDR3 DNA follows: TGTGCCAGCAGCTCCCGGGACAGGGGGCTCTATGAGCAGTTCTTC.

This clonotype was counted a few times. The rearrangement uses TRBV5-1 and TRBJ2-2; 11 bases are a match to TRBD2. CDR3 length: 17 amino acids. Germline CDR1 SGHRS, CDR2 YFSETQ. With V trimmed by 5 bases and J by 2 bases, 8 bases remained unmatched. The CDR3 sequence: CASRQLAGVSNTGELFF. The CDR3 DNA reads as TGCGCCAGCAGACAACTAGCGGGAGTTTCTAACACCGGGGAGCTGTTTTTT.

This clonotype has at least ten counts. V and J are TRBV7-9 and TRBJ2-3; the D gene is possibly TRBD1 (6 bases). Trimming removed 6 bases at V and 3 bases at J, with 16 bases between. This CDR3 region has 15 residues. Germline lookup yields CDR1 SEHNR and CDR2 FQNEAQ (reference sequence). CDR3 residues: CASRPGTRGTDTQYF. DNA for the CDR3: TGTGCCAGCAGACCCGGGACACGTGGAACAGATACGCAGTATTTT.

This clonotype occurred many times. The V call is TRBV28, the J call TRBJ2-3; 11 nucleotides align to TRBD1. Germline CDR1 reads MDHEN; CDR2 reads SYDVKM. The CDR3 totals 16 residues. V lost 5 bases to trimming and J lost 5 bases; unmatched junction nucleotides: 9. CDR3 DNA sequence: TGTGCCAGCAGTCCGGGACAGGGGGTGTTGATAGATACGCAGTATTTT. Amino acids: CASSPGQGVLIDTQYF.

This clonotype was seen repeatedly, ten times or more. The rearrangement links TRBV20-1 to TRBJ2-7, with TRBD2 matching 9 bases. This CDR3 is built from 17 residues. Germline-derived CDR1 and CDR2 are DFQATT and SNEGSKA (reference sequence). Trimming removed 3 bases from V and 2 bases from J; junction bases left unmatched: 14. CDR3 in amino acids: CSARSHFSAGGPYEQYF. Here the CDR3 DNA reads TGCAGTGCTAGGTCCCACTTTTCAGCGGGAGGACCCTACGAGCAGTACTTC.

This clonotype has a handful of counts. The chain couples TRBV11-2 to TRBJ1-6, with unresolved D. CDR1 SGHAT and CDR2 FQNNGV come from the germline V gene. This CDR3 contains 14 residues. V lost 3 bases, J lost 8 bases, and 11 bases lay in between. The CDR3 reads CASSLDLSDSPLHF. The CDR3 DNA sequence: TGTGCCAGCAGCTTGGACCTATCGGATTCACCCCTCCACTTT. Using reference TRBV11-2 and TRBJ1-6 for the parts outside the CDR3, the full variable domain is EAGVAQSPRYKIIEKRQSVAFWCNPISGHATLYWYQQILGQGPKLLIQFQNNGVVDDSQLPKDRFSAERLKGVDSTLKIQPAKLEDSAVYLCASSLDLSDSPLHFGNGTRLTVT.

This clonotype has just a few counts. The chain is built from TRBV29-1 and TRBJ2-1; a possible D gene is TRBD2 (5 bases). The V end was cut by 0 bases, the J end by 6 bases, with 15 bases between. Germline CDR1 SQVTM, CDR2 ANQGSEA. The CDR3 loop spans 15 amino acids. The CDR3 reads CSVEDEGAGLNEQFF. Written as DNA, the CDR3 is TGCAGCGTTGAAGATGAGGGAGCCGGTCTCAATGAGCAGTTCTTC.

A few counts support this clonotype. The chain recombines TRBV9 with TRBJ1-2; 9 positions match TRBD1. CDR3 length: 15 amino acids. The germline gives CDR1 SGDLS, CDR2 YYNGEE. J was trimmed by 3 bases and V by 4 bases; bases with no gene match: 7. The CDR3 DNA is TGTGCCAGCAGCCCCCGGGACAGGGAGGACTATGGCTACACCTTC. It translates to CASSPRDREDYGYTF.

In this sample, this clonotype turned up a few times. The J gene is TRBJ1-2, the V gene TRBV20-1, with D hard to call. Germline V gene lookup returns CDR1 DFQATT and CDR2 SNEGSKA (reference sequence). The CDR3 is 14 amino acids. Trimming pared 0 bases from V and 0 bases from J, leaving 8 bases between. The CDR3 loop is CSARDVASNYGYTF. For the CDR3, the DNA is TGCAGTGCTAGAGACGTGGCATCTAACTATGGCTACACCTTC.